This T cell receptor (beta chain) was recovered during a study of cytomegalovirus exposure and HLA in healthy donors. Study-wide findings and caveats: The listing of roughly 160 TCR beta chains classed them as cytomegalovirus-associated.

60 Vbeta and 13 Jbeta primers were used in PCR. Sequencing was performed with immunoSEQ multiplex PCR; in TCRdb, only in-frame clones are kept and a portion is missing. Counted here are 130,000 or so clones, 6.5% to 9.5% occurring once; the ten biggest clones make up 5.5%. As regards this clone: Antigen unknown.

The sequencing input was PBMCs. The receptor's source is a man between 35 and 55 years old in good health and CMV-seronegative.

The CDR3 DNA sequence: TGTGCCAGTACTGGTGGCAACCTCTATGGCTACACCTTC. It translates to CASTGGNLYGYTF. The chain couples TRBV19 to TRBJ1-2; D call uncertain. Trimming left V 7 bases short and J 4 bases short, with 13 bases between. CDR1 is LNHDA, CDR2 SQIVND, per germline (reference sequence). The CDR3 sequence is 13 residues long. Filled out from reference TRBV19 and TRBJ1-2, the complete variable domain reads DGGITQSPKYLFRKEGQNVTLSCEQNLNHDAMYWYRQDPGQGLRLIYYSQIVNDFQKGDIAEGYSVSREKKESFPLTVTSAQKNPTAFYLCASTGGNLYGYTFGSGTRLTVV.